Each of the 10 T cell receptor beta chains below was sequenced from the same sample in a study of shared clonotypes between healthy human individuals. Libraries were prepared by immunoSEQ multiplex PCR; TCRdb keeps only in-frame clonotypes and omits some of them. Of approximately 980,000 clones in the sample, over 75% were seen once. The sequenced sample was memory CD4+ T cells sorted from blood. Indicated subset: CD45RA-negative fraction. These TCRs come from a young man in good health.

This rearrangement joins TRBV2 to TRBJ2-7, with 7 bases lining up with TRBD1. The CDR3 consists of 14 residues. Germline loops: CDR1 SNHLY, CDR2 FYNNEI. Trimming at V came to 5 bases and at J to 9 bases, leaving 13 bases not matched to a gene. CDR3 in DNA: TGTGCCAGCAGTTACGCCGACAGGGTTGCGGTGCAGTACTTC. This gives the protein CASSYADRVAVQYF.

The chain uses TRBV19 and TRBJ1-4; D ambiguous. Germline assignment: CDR1 LNHDA and CDR2 SQIVND (reference sequence). V was shortened by 6 bases and J by 8 bases, with 7 bases between the two germline ends. CDR3 length equals 11 residues. CDR3 in amino acids: CASSPSEKLFF. CDR3 DNA: TGTGCCAGTAGCCCGAGCGAAAAACTGTTTTTT.

This chain uses TRBV18 with TRBJ1-3; D not resolved. V lost 1 base, J lost 0 bases, and 7 bases lay in between. The V gene's germline CDR1 is KGHSH and CDR2 LQKENI. This CDR3 is built from 15 residues. The CDR3 bases are TGTGCCAGCTCACCACGGGAAAGCTCTGGAAACACCATATATTTT. Residues: CASSPRESSGNTIYF.

The gene calls are TRBV4-3 and TRBJ2-3; 10 nucleotides align to TRBD2. Trimming removed 1 base from V and 3 bases from J; junction bases left unmatched: 7. The CDR3 extends over 17 amino acids. CDR1 and CDR2 from the germline V gene are LGHNA and YSLEER. CDR3 in DNA: TGCGCCAGCAGCCAAGGTCTAGCGGGAGAGAGGACAGATACGCAGTATTTT. It yields the protein CASSQGLAGERTDTQYF.

This sequence joins TRBV2 and TRBJ2-1; 9 nucleotides align to TRBD2. Unmatched junction bases numbered 3, after V lost 4 bases and J lost 2 bases. Germline CDR1 SNHLY, CDR2 FYNNEI. This CDR3 has 15 residues. CDR3 nucleotides: TGTGCCAGCAGTGTAGGACTAGCGACCTACAATGAGCAGTTCTTC. It translates to CASSVGLATYNEQFF.

The V call is TRBV6-5, the J call TRBJ2-7; 7 nucleotides match TRBD1. The CDR3 is 14 amino acids. CDR1 and CDR2 (germline): MNHEY, SVGAGI. The ends lost 10 bases at V and 2 bases at J; junction bases unmatched: 11. CDR3 region: CAISSGTVPYEQYF. In DNA form, the CDR3 reads TGTGCCATTTCTTCCGGGACAGTGCCCTACGAGCAGTACTTC.

This rearrangement joins TRBV27 to TRBJ2-1; a weak D match, TRBD2 (5 bases). V lost 6 bases and J 6 bases, leaving 18 bases between the germline ends. The CDR3 spans 15 residues. CDR1 MNHEY and CDR2 SMNVEV come from the germline V gene (reference sequence). Here the CDR3 reads CASSPTPIGINEQFF. Written as DNA, the CDR3 is TGTGCCAGCAGCCCGACTCCCATCGGGATCAATGAGCAGTTCTTC.

This clone has just one count. Other DNA variants within this sample encode the same CDR3. V usage is TRBV28 and J usage is TRBJ2-3; D remains unclear. Trimming took off 1 base at V and 6 bases at J, with 5 bases between the two ends. This CDR3 comprises 12 residues. CDR1 is MDHEN, CDR2 SYDVKM, per germline. CDR3 DNA sequence: TGTGCCAGCAGTTTATTAACCGATACGCAGTATTTT. Translating it yields CASSLLTDTQYF.

This CDR3 reads CASSFGQSSGNTIYF. CDR3 DNA: TGTGCCAGCAGTTTTGGACAGAGCTCTGGAAACACCATATATTTT. This chain connects TRBV2 to TRBJ1-3; possible D gene TRBD1, 6 bases. The CDR3 runs 15 residues. Germline V gives CDR1 SNHLY, CDR2 FYNNEI. V was trimmed by 5 bases and J by 0 bases, leaving 11 bases between them.

This clone has just a few counts. The V gene is TRBV27, the J gene TRBJ2-2; possible D gene TRBD1, 5 bases. Germline V CDR1 and CDR2: MNHEY, SMNVEV (reference sequence). V dropped 7 bases and J dropped 7 bases, with 22 bases sitting between them. The CDR3 consists of 16 residues. The CDR3 nucleotides read TGTGCCAGCACCCCCGCAAGGGGCTTCAAGGGCGGGGAGCTGTTTTTT. It codes for CASTPARGFKGGELFF.